The next 5 T cell receptor beta chains were all read from a single sample in a study of T cell responses to AZD1222 COVID-19 vaccine. Repertoires were generated with immunoSEQ multiplex PCR, while TCRdb's copy carries only in-frame clones and drops some. The sample consists of more than 95,000 clones, around 90% of them appearing once. This material consisted of peripheral blood, taken on day 0 of AZD1222 vaccination. All receptors derive from an adult in good health.

The chain carries TRBV19 and TRBJ1-5; 10 bases agree with TRBD1. This CDR3 has 15 amino acids. Trimming removed 6 bases from V and 6 bases from J; junction bases left unmatched: 8. CDR1 is LNHDA and CDR2 is SQIVND in the germline V gene (reference sequence). The CDR3 bases are TGTGCCAGTAGGATGTGGACAGGGGGTTTTCAGCCCCAGCATTTT. Protein sequence: CASRMWTGGFQPQHF.

The genes are TRBV28 and TRBJ2-2; TRBD1 aligns across 10 bases. The V gene end was trimmed by 6 bases and the J gene end by 3 bases; junction bases not matched to a gene: 4. Germline CDR1 and CDR2: MDHEN and SYDVKM. This CDR3 comprises 15 residues. In DNA, the CDR3 is TGTGCCAGCAGCCGCGGACAGGGGGACACCGGGGAGCTGTTTTTT. It encodes CASSRGQGDTGELFF.

The genes are TRBV4-2 and TRBJ1-4, with D maybe TRBD1 (5 bases). The CDR3 totals 16 residues. Looked up from germline, CDR1 is LGHNA and CDR2 is YNFKEQ. Between the trimmed V and J ends, which lost 0 bases and 7 bases, there was a span of 15 bases. The CDR3 protein is CASSQEGGGVAEKLFF. DNA of the CDR3: TGTGCCAGCAGCCAAGAGGGGGGGGGAGTCGCTGAAAAACTGTTTTTT.

J is TRBJ1-1 and V is TRBV12-3 or TRBV12-4; D not resolved. The V gene lost 2 bases and the J gene lost 5 bases, with 3 bases spanning the gap. The CDR3 totals 11 residues. CDR3 nucleotides: TGTGCCAGCAGTTTAAGGACTGAAGCTTTCTTT. This codes for CASSLRTEAFF.

This clone was seen only once. This rearrangement joins TRBV25-1 to TRBJ1-4; no clear D gene. The CDR3 contains 14 residues. V was trimmed by 0 bases and J by 3 bases, leaving 5 bases between them. The germline CDR1 and CDR2 sequences are MGHDK and SYGVNS. For the CDR3, the DNA is TGTGCCAGCAGTGAATACCGGTCTAATGAAAAACTGTTTTTT. Its translation: CASSEYRSNEKLFF.